The next 19 T cell receptor beta chains were all read from a single sample in a study of OX40 agonist ivuxolimab in advanced cancers. Only in-frame clones appear in the TCRdb table, and some are missing; sequencing was by immunoSEQ multiplex PCR. The repertoire consists of some 70,000 clones, with about 80% occurring once and the leading ten covering 1.4% to 1.5%. Sequenced material: CD4+ or CD8+ T cells sorted from blood, taken in a trial of the OX40 agonist ivuxolimab. The receptors were sampled from an adult with an advanced solid tumor such as melanoma, head and neck, liver or kidney cancer.

V gene TRBV7-9 combines with J gene TRBJ2-7; TRBD2 matches 8 bases. The CDR3 runs 14 residues. CDR1 SEHNR and CDR2 FQNEAQ come from the germline V gene (reference sequence). Trimming took 4 bases from V and 6 from J; bases not matched to a gene: 8. The CDR3 loop is CASSSPGGGSEQYF. The CDR3 nucleotides are TGTGCCAGCAGCTCCCCCGGGGGGGGGTCCGAGCAGTACTTC.

The gene calls are TRBV6-5 and TRBJ1-2, with D maybe TRBD1 (5 bases). V was trimmed by 5 bases and J by 2 bases, leaving 15 bases between them. Looked up from germline, CDR1 is MNHEY and CDR2 is SVGAGI. The CDR3 spans 15 residues. Here the CDR3 reads CASSKPGTANYGYTF. The CDR3 DNA sequence: TGTGCCAGCAGTAAACCCGGGACGGCCAACTATGGCTACACCTTC.

The chain has TRBV10-3 and TRBJ2-5; TRBD2 agrees at 9 bases. After removal of 2 bases from V and 6 bases from J, the junction contained 4 bases not matched to a gene. Per the germline V gene, CDR1 is ENHRY and CDR2 is SYGVKD. The CDR3 totals 14 residues. CDR3 loop: CAISEPGTSKTQYF. Here the CDR3 DNA reads TGTGCCATCAGTGAGCCCGGGACTAGCAAGACCCAGTACTTC.

This chain links TRBV5-1 with TRBJ1-1; 12 nucleotides match TRBD1. V lost 3 bases, J lost 3 bases, and 3 bases stayed unmatched. CDR1 and CDR2 from the germline V gene are SGHRS and YFSETQ. This CDR3 is 15 amino acids long. This CDR3 reads CASSWGQGAHTEAFF. DNA of the CDR3: TGCGCCAGCAGCTGGGGACAGGGGGCGCACACTGAAGCTTTCTTT.

The chain is built from TRBV5-1 and TRBJ2-7, with D tentatively TRBD1 (6 bases). V gave up 0 bases and J gave up 6 bases, with 13 bases separating them. Germline V gene lookup returns CDR1 SGHRS and CDR2 YFSETQ. CDR3 length: 14 residues. Here the CDR3 reads CASSLDQVTGEQYF. In DNA, the CDR3 is TGCGCCAGCAGCTTGGATCAGGTGACAGGCGAGCAGTACTTC.

The J gene is TRBJ2-3, the V gene TRBV11-2; no reliable D call. V was shortened by 7 bases and J by 7 bases, with 9 bases between the two germline ends. This CDR3 comprises 11 residues. Germline V gene sequence: CDR1 SGHAT, CDR2 FQNNGV. CDR3: CASTRSNTQYF. CDR3 in DNA: TGTGCCAGCACCCGATCTAATACGCAGTATTTT.

This chain joins TRBV7-8 and TRBJ1-1; perhaps TRBD1 as D (5 bases). CDR3 length: 15 residues. Germline assignment: CDR1 SGHVS and CDR2 FQNEAQ. Trimming took 1 base from V and 0 from J, leaving 9 bases between them. CDR3 amino acids: CASSLGMTVNTEAFF. In DNA, the CDR3 is TGTGCCAGCAGCTTAGGGATGACAGTGAACACTGAAGCTTTCTTT. Full variable domain (missing parts from reference TRBV7-8 and TRBJ1-1): GAGVSQSPRYKVAKRGQDVALRCDPISGHVSLFWYQQALGQGPEFLTYFQNEAQLDKSGLPSDRFFAERPEGSVSTLKIQRTQQEDSAVYLCASSLGMTVNTEAFFGQGTRLTVV.

CDR3 DNA sequence: TGTGCCAGCAGCCCTGTGTTCCGGGACAGGGTAAGAAATTCACCCCTCCACTTT. It yields the protein CASSPVFRDRVRNSPLHF. This chain connects TRBV5-5 to TRBJ1-6; 9 bases are a match to TRBD1. Germline CDR1 reads SGHKS; CDR2 reads YYEKEE (reference sequence). The CDR3 extends over 18 amino acids. V lost 4 bases, J lost 7 bases, and 15 bases stayed unmatched.

This clone was found once. V usage is TRBV2 and J usage is TRBJ2-1; D may be TRBD2 (5 bases). CDR3 size: 16 residues. Trimming left V 4 bases short and J 5 bases short, with 18 bases between. The germline V gene has CDR1 SNHLY and CDR2 FYNNEI. DNA of the CDR3: TGTGCCAGCAGTGGGTCGCGGACTCGAGTTAACAATGAGCAGTTCTTC. Its translation: CASSGSRTRVNNEQFF.

J is TRBJ2-7 and V is TRBV15; a possible D gene is TRBD1 (6 bases). The CDR3 length is 15 residues. Trimming took 0 bases from V and 2 from J, leaving 11 bases between them. CDR1 and CDR2 from the germline V gene are LNHNV and YYDKDF (reference sequence). CDR3 DNA sequence: TGTGCCACCAGCAGAGAGACAGGATTCACCTACGAGCAGTACTTC. Protein: CATSRETGFTYEQYF.

The genes are TRBV6-5 and TRBJ2-5, with D perhaps TRBD2 (6 bases). V was clipped by 2 bases and J by 1 base, with 11 bases between them. The CDR3 sequence is 15 residues long. CDR1 is MNHEY and CDR2 is SVGAGI in the germline V gene. CDR3 DNA sequence: TGTGCCAGCAGTTACGGGGCGGGGCCCCAAGAGACCCAGTACTTC. This gives the protein CASSYGAGPQETQYF.

CDR3 DNA: TGTGCCAGCAGCGTAGCCCCGGGGGGGAACACCGGGGAGCTGTTTTTT. Protein product: CASSVAPGGNTGELFF. The V gene is TRBV9, the J gene TRBJ2-2, with 7 bases lining up with TRBD2. After removal of 0 bases from V and 1 base from J, the junction contained 3 bases not matched to a gene. The CDR3 has 16 amino acids. Germline values: CDR1 SGDLS, CDR2 YYNGEE.

V gene TRBV9 combines with J gene TRBJ1-1; D gene ambiguous. The CDR3 totals 14 residues. V was trimmed by 2 bases and J by 2 bases, leaving 10 bases between them. Looked up from germline, CDR1 is SGDLS and CDR2 is YYNGEE. The CDR3 protein is CASSVRQINTEAFF. CDR3 DNA sequence: TGTGCCAGCAGCGTCCGTCAGATTAACACTGAAGCTTTCTTT.

This clone appeared a single time. The rearrangement joins TRBV2 to TRBJ2-5; perhaps TRBD2 as D (6 bases). The V gene's germline CDR1 is SNHLY and CDR2 FYNNEI. The CDR3 has 12 residues. Deletions cut 10 bases from V and 0 bases from J, with 9 bases between. The CDR3, as DNA: TGTGCCACCCGGGGGAACCAAGAGACCCAGTACTTC. Protein product: CATRGNQETQYF.

This rearrangement joins TRBV19 to TRBJ1-5; D not resolved. The CDR3 is 13 residues long. Germline V gene data show CDR1 as LNHDA and CDR2 as SQIVND (reference sequence). The ends were cut back, 3 bases at V and 5 bases at J, with 8 bases in the middle. The CDR3 DNA sequence: TGTGCCAGTAGTATGGAGGGTCATCAGCCCCAGCATTTT. Its protein product is CASSMEGHQPQHF.

The chain couples TRBV7-8 to TRBJ1-1, with no clear D. CDR3 length: 14 residues. V dropped 5 bases and J dropped 0 bases, with 10 bases sitting between them. Per the germline V gene, CDR1 is SGHVS and CDR2 is FQNEAQ. The CDR3 DNA follows: TGTGCCAGCAGCCCCGGAGTCATGAACACTGAAGCTTTCTTT. Translating gives CASSPGVMNTEAFF.

The rearrangement joins TRBV5-8 to TRBJ2-1; a possible D gene is TRBD2 (5 bases). With 1 base removed from V and 9 bases from J, the gap between germline ends came to 8 bases. The CDR3 totals 12 residues. Looked up from germline, CDR1 is SGHTS and CDR2 is YDEGEE. CDR3 residues: CASSLSRGEQFF. The CDR3 DNA is TGTGCCAGCAGCTTGTCCCGGGGTGAGCAGTTCTTC.

CDR3 nucleotide sequence: TGCGCCAGCAAAAACGGGCCTGAAGCTTTCTTT. Its translation: CASKNGPEAFF. This chain joins TRBV10-2 and TRBJ1-1, with no clear D. Germline CDR1 reads WSHSY; CDR2 reads SAAADI. The length of the CDR3 is 11 residues. Deletions cut 7 bases from V and 6 bases from J, with 9 bases between.

This chain joins TRBV5-6 and TRBJ2-7; D not resolved. CDR3 length equals 14 residues. Per the germline V gene, CDR1 is SGHDT and CDR2 is YYEEEE. V was cut by 2 bases and J by 2 bases, with 11 bases left in between. The DNA for the CDR3 is TGTGCCAGCAGCTTCGTGGCCAAAGCCTACGAGCAGTACTTC. It yields the protein CASSFVAKAYEQYF.